The 31 T cell receptor beta chains listed next were all sequenced from one sample in a study of blood T cell repertoires in COVID-19. Using immunoSEQ multiplex PCR, the repertoire was profiled, and TCRdb retains in-frame clones only, with some absent. The repertoire holds roughly 13,000 clones, with about 90% as singletons. The sample comprised peripheral blood. The receptors come from a human donor in a cohort sampled during active COVID-19.

This sequence joins TRBV7-2 and TRBJ2-1, with TRBD2 identical over 8 bases. V shed 5 bases, J shed 4 bases, and the junction held 10 bases outside the gene matches. Germline V lookup: CDR1 SGHTA, CDR2 FQGNSA. CDR3 length equals 16 residues. The CDR3 loop is CASSPPGGGGYNEQFF. CDR3 coding DNA: TGTGCCAGCAGCCCCCCCGGGGGGGGCGGGTACAATGAGCAGTTCTTC.

The chain combines TRBV20-1 with TRBJ2-7; TRBD2 agrees at 14 bases. Losses at the gene ends were 5 bases for V and 5 bases for J; bases not matched to a gene: 5. This CDR3 comprises 14 residues. The V gene's germline CDR1 is DFQATT and CDR2 SNEGSKA (reference sequence). CDR3 DNA: TGCAGTGCTCGTGGGGGACTAGCGGGAGACGAGCAGTACTTC. It yields the protein CSARGGLAGDEQYF.

The chain recombines TRBV19 with TRBJ2-1; 11 bases are a match to TRBD2. The CDR3 consists of 13 residues. J lost 7 bases, V lost 8 bases, and 4 bases had no gene match. Germline lookup yields CDR1 LNHDA and CDR2 SQIVND (reference sequence). The CDR3 coding sequence is TGTGCCAGTGCACTAGCGGGAGTTAATGAGCAGTTCTTC. Translation: CASALAGVNEQFF.

The V call is TRBV30, the J call TRBJ2-5, with D maybe TRBD2 (7 bases). Germline-derived CDR1 and CDR2 are GTSNPN and SVGIG (reference sequence). Trimming removed 2 bases from V and 4 bases from J, with 14 bases in between. This CDR3 is 14 amino acids long. As DNA, the CDR3 is TGTGCCTGGAGTAAACGGGGGGCCCCAGAGACCCAGTACTTC. It codes for CAWSKRGAPETQYF.

The chain employs TRBV19 and TRBJ2-4, with D hard to call. The germline V gene encodes CDR1 LNHDA and CDR2 SQIVND (reference sequence). This CDR3 is 14 amino acids long. The germline V and J ends were trimmed by 6 bases and 0 bases, with 9 bases remaining between them. This CDR3 is CASSPQLAKNIQYF. CDR3 nucleotide sequence: TGTGCCAGTAGCCCACAGTTAGCCAAAAACATTCAGTACTTC.

V usage is TRBV6-4 and J usage is TRBJ2-3; 8 nucleotides match TRBD2. CDR3 size: 13 residues. Germline CDR1 is MRHNA and CDR2 is SNTAGT. After removal of 5 bases from V and 6 bases from J, the junction contained 4 bases not matched to a gene. CDR3 coding DNA: TGTGCCAGCAGTTTCCGACTAGCGGATACGCAGTATTTT. Protein sequence: CASSFRLADTQYF.

This clone was seen more than once but under ten times. The V and J genes are TRBV20-1 and TRBJ1-5, with 7 bases lining up with TRBD1. The CDR3 spans 16 residues. Trimming at V came to 3 bases and at J to 0 bases, leaving 8 bases not matched to a gene. Germline CDR1 and CDR2: DFQATT and SNEGSKA (reference sequence). The CDR3 spells CSASPGGRYSNQPQHF. The CDR3 nucleotides are TGCAGTGCTAGTCCAGGGGGGCGATATAGCAATCAGCCCCAGCATTTT.

This chain uses TRBV27 with TRBJ2-7; D perhaps matches TRBD1 (6 bases). The CDR3 extends over 12 amino acids. V lost 2 bases and J 6 bases, leaving 8 bases between the germline ends. Germline loops: CDR1 MNHEY, CDR2 SMNVEV (reference sequence). For the CDR3, the DNA is TGTGCCAGCAGTTTAACAGGGTCCGAGCAGTACTTC. It encodes CASSLTGSEQYF.

The chain links TRBV18 to TRBJ1-4, with D possibly being TRBD1 (5 bases). The germline CDR1 and CDR2 sequences are KGHSH and LQKENI. This CDR3 has 15 amino acids. Trimming pared 3 bases from V and 8 bases from J, leaving 16 bases between. This CDR3 is CASSPGRGGTEKLFF. The CDR3 DNA sequence: TGTGCCAGCTCACCCGGGAGGGGAGGAACGGAAAAACTGTTTTTT. Using reference TRBV18 and TRBJ1-4 for the parts outside the CDR3, the full variable domain is NAGVMQNPRHLVRRRGQEARLRCSPMKGHSHVYWYRQLPEEGLKFMVYLQKENIIDESGMPKERFSAEFPKEGPSILRIQQVVRGDSAAYFCASSPGRGGTEKLFFGSGTQLSVL.

The chain links TRBV9 to TRBJ1-4, with 8 bases identical to TRBD1. This CDR3 comprises 14 residues. Unmatched junction bases numbered 3, after V lost 0 bases and J lost 8 bases. Germline V gene sequence: CDR1 SGDLS, CDR2 YYNGEE. CDR3 loop: CASSVGTGLEKLFF. In DNA, the CDR3 is TGTGCCAGCAGCGTAGGGACAGGGTTGGAAAAACTGTTTTTT.

This clone was found a few times. The J gene is TRBJ1-3, the V gene TRBV27, with a weak D call TRBD1 (5 bases). Trimming took off 8 bases at V and 0 bases at J, with 14 bases between the two ends. There are 15 residues in the CDR3. The germline CDR1 and CDR2 sequences are MNHEY and SMNVEV (reference sequence). The CDR3 DNA reads as TGTGCCAGCCCAGCGGGGGTTCCCTCTGGAAACACCATATATTTT. It yields the protein CASPAGVPSGNTIYF.

The rearrangement links TRBV28 to TRBJ1-2; D is uncertain. Germline V CDR1 and CDR2: MDHEN, SYDVKM. The CDR3 is made up of 11 amino acids. V was cut by 3 bases and J by 8 bases, with 7 bases left in between. CDR3 coding DNA: TGTGCCAGCAGTTTTTCCGGGGGCTACACCTTC. Its translation: CASSFSGGYTF.

The chain employs TRBV19 and TRBJ2-3, with D unclear. Trimming removed 9 bases at V and 6 bases at J, with 16 bases between. Germline assignment: CDR1 LNHDA and CDR2 SQIVND (reference sequence). CDR3 length: 13 residues. CDR3 sequence (DNA): TGTGCCAGCTTTGGTCGATCAGCGGATACGCAGTATTTT. Its translation is CASFGRSADTQYF.

The chain couples TRBV11-3 to TRBJ2-1, with TRBD2 matching over 12 bases. Trimming at V came to 1 base and at J to 5 bases, leaving 0 bases not matched to a gene. The CDR3 covers 15 residues. From germline, CDR1 is SGHNT and CDR2 YENEEA. CDR3 residues: CASSLGTSGDNEQFF. The CDR3, as DNA: TGTGCCAGCAGCTTAGGGACTAGCGGGGACAATGAGCAGTTCTTC.

The genes are TRBV11-3 and TRBJ2-5, with TRBD2 identical over 9 bases. Germline CDR1 SGHNT, CDR2 YENEEA. Trimming took 5 bases from V and 5 from J; bases not matched to a gene: 9. This CDR3 is 15 amino acids long. CDR3 sequence (DNA): TGTGCCAGCAGCCCAGGGGCTAGCGGGGTGGAGACCCAGTACTTC. This gives the protein CASSPGASGVETQYF.

This clone was seen a single time. V usage is TRBV28 and J usage is TRBJ1-6; D uncertain. The CDR3 is 14 amino acids. Germline loops: CDR1 MDHEN, CDR2 SYDVKM. V lost 4 bases, J lost 4 bases, and 8 bases lay in between. CDR3 in DNA: TGTGCCAGCAGTTCTCTGACATATAATTCACCCCTCCACTTT. Protein product: CASSSLTYNSPLHF.

The chain combines TRBV7-9 with TRBJ2-5; the match to TRBD2 covers 11 bases. CDR1 SEHNR and CDR2 FQNEAQ come from the germline V gene (reference sequence). CDR3 length equals 18 residues. V lost 6 bases and J lost 4; bases outside the gene matches: 16. CDR3 nucleotides: TGTGCCAGCAGTTCCGAGTTTGATAGCGGGAGGGCGAGAGAGACCCAGTACTTC. Protein sequence: CASSSEFDSGRARETQYF.

The chain combines TRBV5-6 with TRBJ1-1, with 12 bases identical to TRBD1. This CDR3 region has 17 residues. CDR1 SGHDT and CDR2 YYEEEE come from the germline V gene. With 1 base clipped from V and 3 bases from J, the junction kept 7 bases outside the gene matches. The DNA for the CDR3 is TGTGCCAGCAGCTTGTCCGGGACAGGGGGCTCGTACACTGAAGCTTTCTTT. Protein sequence: CASSLSGTGGSYTEAFF.

V gene TRBV7-2 combines with J gene TRBJ1-2; a possible D gene is TRBD1 (6 bases). The germline V gene has CDR1 SGHTA and CDR2 FQGNSA. The CDR3 has 13 amino acids. Trimming pared 5 bases from V and 5 bases from J, leaving 12 bases between. DNA for the CDR3: TGTGCCAGCAGCCCGGACGGGACATATGGCTACACCTTC. It codes for CASSPDGTYGYTF.

The chain joins TRBV29-1 to TRBJ2-7; no definite D call. V lost 0 bases and J 3 bases, leaving 15 bases between the germline ends. Germline lookup yields CDR1 SQVTM and CDR2 ANQGSEA. CDR3 length: 15 residues. The DNA of the CDR3 is TGCAGCGTTGAAGATGATCAGTTTGGTCTCTACGAGCAGTACTTC. Translation gives CSVEDDQFGLYEQYF.

Only one count was recorded for this clone. V usage is TRBV6-2 or TRBV6-3 and J usage is TRBJ2-3, with D maybe TRBD2 (6 bases). The germline V gene has CDR1 MNHEY and CDR2 SVGEGT. Trimming removed 4 bases at V and 0 bases at J, with 8 bases between. This CDR3 has 14 residues. The CDR3 DNA reads TGTGCCAGCAGTTCGGGGACTAGCACAGATACGCAGTATTTT. As protein: CASSSGTSTDTQYF.

This clone has only a few counts. The chain employs TRBV25-1 and TRBJ2-5; 11 bases fit TRBD1. V lost 5 bases and J lost 4; bases outside the gene matches: 9. Looked up from germline, CDR1 is MGHDK and CDR2 is SYGVNS. The CDR3 runs to 16 residues. The CDR3 DNA reads TGTGCCAGCAGTAAGGACAGGGGGCTTGGGGGAGAGACCCAGTACTTC. Translated, it gives CASSKDRGLGGETQYF. The whole variable domain, remainder taken from reference TRBV25-1 and TRBJ2-5, is EADIYQTPRYLVIGTGKKITLECSQTMGHDKMYWYQQDPGMELHLIHYSYGVNSTEKGDLSSESTVSRIRTEHFPLTLESARPSHTSQYLCASSKDRGLGGETQYFGPGTRLLVL.

V and J are TRBV13 and TRBJ1-3, with D uncertain. Trimming took off 7 bases at V and 4 bases at J, with 11 bases between the two ends. Germline V gene lookup returns CDR1 PRHDT and CDR2 FYEKMQ (reference sequence). The CDR3 is 13 amino acids. Written as DNA, the CDR3 is TGTGCCAGCAAGCACCGATCAGGAAACACCATATATTTT. Encoded protein: CASKHRSGNTIYF.

A single count supports this clone. The genes are TRBV4-2 and TRBJ2-1; 14 bases fit TRBD2. J lost 8 bases, V lost 2 bases, and 2 bases had no gene match. The CDR3 has 15 residues. The V gene's germline CDR1 is LGHNA and CDR2 YNFKEQ. CDR3 loop: CASSQTTSGRDEQFF. CDR3 DNA sequence: TGTGCCAGCAGCCAAACGACTAGCGGGAGGGATGAGCAGTTCTTC.

This sequence joins TRBV4-1 and TRBJ2-3; TRBD1 is a possible D gene (5 bases). The V end lost 4 bases, the J end lost 11 bases, and 10 bases lay between the germline ends. CDR1 MGHRA and CDR2 YSYEKL come from the germline V gene. The CDR3 totals 11 residues. The CDR3 DNA sequence: TGCGCCAGCAGCCTGGGGCGCGAGCAGTATTTT. It specifies CASSLGREQYF.

Only a few counts were recorded for this clone. The rearrangement uses TRBV5-6 and TRBJ1-4; TRBD1 agrees at 7 bases. After removal of 2 bases from V and 8 bases from J, the junction contained 9 bases not matched to a gene. The CDR3 is made up of 15 amino acids. CDR1 is SGHDT and CDR2 is YYEEEE in the germline V gene. CDR3 in amino acids: CASSFIDRDDEKLFF. DNA of the CDR3: TGTGCCAGCAGCTTCATTGACAGGGACGACGAAAAACTGTTTTTT.

This clone was seen just once. The chain couples TRBV5-1 to TRBJ2-7; 8 bases line up with TRBD2. The CDR3 runs to 17 residues. Germline CDR1 is SGHRS and CDR2 is YFSETQ. Germline trimming cut 4 bases from V and 0 bases from J; bases unmatched to any gene: 12. The CDR3 sequence: CASSPLSGGMSSYEQYF. The CDR3 nucleotides read TGCGCCAGCAGCCCTTTAAGCGGGGGAATGAGCTCCTACGAGCAGTACTTC. Supplemented by reference TRBV5-1 and TRBJ2-7, the full variable domain reads KAGVTQTPRYLIKTRGQQVTLSCSPISGHRSVSWYQQTPGQGLQFLFEYFSETQRNKGNFPGRFSGRQFSNSRSEMNVSTLELGDSALYLCASSPLSGGMSSYEQYFGPGTRLTVT.

This chain uses TRBV19 with TRBJ2-7; 9 nucleotides agree with TRBD2. Trimming removed 1 base from V and 3 bases from J; junction bases left unmatched: 7. This CDR3 spans 16 amino acids. The germline gives CDR1 LNHDA, CDR2 SQIVND (reference sequence). As DNA, the CDR3 is TGTGCCAGTAGTATAGGTCCAGCTAGCGGGAACTACGAGCAGTACTTC. Protein: CASSIGPASGNYEQYF.

The chain combines TRBV18 with TRBJ2-7; the match to TRBD1 covers 11 bases. With 4 bases clipped from V and 2 bases from J, the junction kept 10 bases outside the gene matches. Germline lookup yields CDR1 KGHSH and CDR2 LQKENI. CDR3 length equals 17 residues. The CDR3: CASSQGQGAPLTYEQYF. CDR3 nucleotides: TGTGCCAGCTCACAAGGACAGGGGGCACCTCTTACCTACGAGCAGTACTTC.

V is TRBV11-3 and J is TRBJ1-5; D is perhaps TRBD1 (5 bases). The CDR3 has 13 residues. CDR1 is SGHNT, CDR2 YENEEA, per germline. The V and J ends lost 5 bases and 8 bases respectively, with 13 bases between them. This CDR3 is CASSLGGREPQHF. CDR3 DNA: TGTGCCAGCAGCCTGGGGGGGAGGGAGCCCCAGCATTTT.

The CDR3 bases are TGTGCCTGGATGGAAGGGGGCGCGGGACCCCTCCACTTT. Translated: CAWMEGGAGPLHF. The chain couples TRBV30 to TRBJ1-6, with 7 positions matching TRBD1. V lost 4 bases and J lost 12; bases outside the gene matches: 9. The CDR3 length is 13 residues. CDR1 and CDR2 from the germline V gene are GTSNPN and SVGIG (reference sequence).